This TCR beta chain was retrieved from a study of control samples from healthy donors and cancer patients. Only in-frame clones appear in the TCRdb table, and some are missing; sequencing was by immunoSEQ multiplex PCR. The data contain 100,000 to 150,000 clones, 80% to 95% of them singletons. The CDR3 loop spans 13 amino acids. Germline V lookup: CDR1 MNHNS, CDR2 SASEGT. Trimming left V 0 bases short and J 8 bases short, with 7 bases between. This clone has just one count. The chain joins TRBV6-1 to TRBJ1-4, with D uncertain. The sequencing input was blood. The receptor was isolated from a woman in her fifties or sixties in good health. The CDR3 loop reads CASSEARGEKLFF. CDR3 DNA sequence: TGTGCCAGCAGTGAAGCGCGCGGGGAAAAACTGTTTTTT.